These 10 T cell receptor beta chains were all obtained from the same sample, sequenced in a study of graft-versus-host responses after intestinal transplantation. The table came from immunoSEQ multiplex PCR; TCRdb's copy has only in-frame clones and leaves some out. The table records 8,000 to 10,000 clones, roughly 26% of them present only once. The authors plated around 200,000 CFSE-labeled responder cells with around 200,000 irradiated, violet-dye-labeled stimulator cells. The source material was alloreactive CD8+ T cells from a mixed lymphocyte reaction culture, sampled before intestinal transplant. As to subset: CFSE-low proliferating T cells sorted from roughly 6-day pre-transplant mixed lymphocyte reaction (GvH or HvG direction). These TCRs come from a human patient who received an intestinal transplant.

This clone showed up just a few times. CDR3 in amino acids: CASSPRVGPSNEQFF. CDR3 DNA sequence: TGCGCCAGCAGCCCAAGAGTGGGCCCTTCCAATGAGCAGTTCTTC. The V call is TRBV4-1, the J call TRBJ2-1; D unresolved. This CDR3 has 15 amino acids. Germline-derived CDR1 and CDR2 are MGHRA and YSYEKL. The germline V and J ends were trimmed by 4 bases and 6 bases, with 16 bases remaining between them.

Only a few counts were recorded for this clone. The chain joins TRBV27 to TRBJ2-7; TRBD2 agrees at 9 bases. Per the germline V gene, CDR1 is MNHEY and CDR2 is SMNVEV (reference sequence). With 6 bases clipped from V and 0 bases from J, the junction kept 6 bases outside the gene matches. This CDR3 is 15 amino acids long. CDR3 amino acids: CASRGIAGDSYEQYF. The CDR3 DNA is TGTGCCAGCAGGGGGATAGCGGGGGACTCCTACGAGCAGTACTTC.

A few counts support this clone. The chain joins TRBV9 to TRBJ1-6, with D perhaps TRBD1 (5 bases). The CDR3 extends over 14 amino acids. Germline V lookup: CDR1 SGDLS, CDR2 YYNGEE. V lost 3 bases to trimming and J lost 10 bases, with 14 bases between them. The CDR3 region is CASSATGLGSPLHF. The CDR3 coding sequence is TGTGCCAGCAGCGCAACAGGCCTCGGGTCACCCCTCCACTTT.

CDR3: CASSFLAGARDTQYF. The DNA for the CDR3 is TGTGCCAGCTCCTTTCTAGCGGGGGCCCGAGATACGCAGTATTTT. This rearrangement joins TRBV25-1 to TRBJ2-3; 10 bases fit TRBD2. The CDR3 extends over 15 amino acids. J lost 5 bases, V lost 8 bases, and 10 bases had no gene match. The germline V gene has CDR1 MGHDK and CDR2 SYGVNS.

By sample fraction, this clone is medium-sized. The chain joins TRBV29-1 to TRBJ2-5, with TRBD1 identical over 7 bases. V gave up 6 bases and J gave up 4 bases; unmatched junction bases: 8. The germline V gene encodes CDR1 SQVTM and CDR2 ANQGSEA. CDR3 length equals 13 residues. The CDR3 DNA reads TGCAGCGTGACGACAGGGATAGGAGAGACCCAGTACTTC. This codes for CSVTTGIGETQYF.

This clone has just a few counts. The chain links TRBV6-5 to TRBJ2-3, with D possibly matching TRBD2 (6 bases). Trimming pared 1 base from V and 4 bases from J, leaving 12 bases between. The CDR3 is 15 residues long. The germline gives CDR1 MNHEY, CDR2 SVGAGI. CDR3 DNA sequence: TGTGCCAGCAGTTACTTGAGGGGAGGCGCAGATACGCAGTATTTT. This codes for CASSYLRGGADTQYF.

This clone has more than one count but fewer than ten. The rearrangement links TRBV10-2 to TRBJ1-2; D remains ambiguous. V gave up 7 bases and J gave up 5 bases, with 14 bases separating them. The CDR3 covers 13 residues. CDR1 and CDR2 from the germline V gene are WSHSY and SAAADI. The CDR3 sequence: CASMAALFYGYTF. Here the CDR3 DNA reads TGCGCCAGCATGGCGGCTCTCTTTTATGGCTACACCTTC.

This clone has more than one count but fewer than ten. This rearrangement joins TRBV11-1 to TRBJ1-1, with unresolved D. With 8 bases removed from V and 1 base from J, the gap between germline ends came to 8 bases. CDR1 and CDR2 from the germline V gene are SGHAT and FQDESV (reference sequence). The CDR3 covers 12 residues. The CDR3 reads CASGHTNTEAFF. In DNA, the CDR3 is TGTGCCAGCGGCCATACGAACACTGAAGCTTTCTTT.

The V and J genes are TRBV7-2 and TRBJ2-1; D perhaps matches TRBD2 (6 bases). This CDR3 has 18 amino acids. V lost 2 bases and J lost 2, with 19 bases in between. Looked up from germline, CDR1 is SGHTA and CDR2 is FQGNSA. The CDR3 DNA sequence: TGTGCCAGCAGCTTACTTAGCGGTGGGACCAACCCCTACAATGAGCAGTTCTTC. Translating it yields CASSLLSGGTNPYNEQFF.

This clone has just a few counts. The chain has TRBV27 and TRBJ2-1; the match to TRBD2 covers 7 bases. CDR1 and CDR2 from the germline V gene are MNHEY and SMNVEV (reference sequence). The CDR3 runs 15 residues. Trimming took 7 bases from V and 4 from J; bases not matched to a gene: 10. As DNA, the CDR3 is TGTGCCAGCAATCCCGGGACTACAAATTACAATGAGCAGTTCTTC. This codes for CASNPGTTNYNEQFF.